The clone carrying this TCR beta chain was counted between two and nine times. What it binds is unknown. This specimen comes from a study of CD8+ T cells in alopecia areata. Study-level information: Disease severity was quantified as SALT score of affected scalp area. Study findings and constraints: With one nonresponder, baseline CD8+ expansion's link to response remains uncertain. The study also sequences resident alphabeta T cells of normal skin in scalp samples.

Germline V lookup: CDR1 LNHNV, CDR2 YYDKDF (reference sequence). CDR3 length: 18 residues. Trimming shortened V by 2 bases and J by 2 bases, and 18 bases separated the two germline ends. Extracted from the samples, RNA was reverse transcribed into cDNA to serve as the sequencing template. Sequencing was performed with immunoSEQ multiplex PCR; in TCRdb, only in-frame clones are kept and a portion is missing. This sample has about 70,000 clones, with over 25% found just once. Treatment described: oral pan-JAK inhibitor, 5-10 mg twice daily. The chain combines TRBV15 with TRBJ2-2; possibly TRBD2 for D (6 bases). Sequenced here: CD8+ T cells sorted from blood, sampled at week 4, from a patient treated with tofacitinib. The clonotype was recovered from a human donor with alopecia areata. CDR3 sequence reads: CATSRRNAGLRNTGELFF. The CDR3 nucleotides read TGTGCCACCAGCAGAAGGAATGCGGGACTGCGAAACACCGGGGAGCTGTTTTTT.